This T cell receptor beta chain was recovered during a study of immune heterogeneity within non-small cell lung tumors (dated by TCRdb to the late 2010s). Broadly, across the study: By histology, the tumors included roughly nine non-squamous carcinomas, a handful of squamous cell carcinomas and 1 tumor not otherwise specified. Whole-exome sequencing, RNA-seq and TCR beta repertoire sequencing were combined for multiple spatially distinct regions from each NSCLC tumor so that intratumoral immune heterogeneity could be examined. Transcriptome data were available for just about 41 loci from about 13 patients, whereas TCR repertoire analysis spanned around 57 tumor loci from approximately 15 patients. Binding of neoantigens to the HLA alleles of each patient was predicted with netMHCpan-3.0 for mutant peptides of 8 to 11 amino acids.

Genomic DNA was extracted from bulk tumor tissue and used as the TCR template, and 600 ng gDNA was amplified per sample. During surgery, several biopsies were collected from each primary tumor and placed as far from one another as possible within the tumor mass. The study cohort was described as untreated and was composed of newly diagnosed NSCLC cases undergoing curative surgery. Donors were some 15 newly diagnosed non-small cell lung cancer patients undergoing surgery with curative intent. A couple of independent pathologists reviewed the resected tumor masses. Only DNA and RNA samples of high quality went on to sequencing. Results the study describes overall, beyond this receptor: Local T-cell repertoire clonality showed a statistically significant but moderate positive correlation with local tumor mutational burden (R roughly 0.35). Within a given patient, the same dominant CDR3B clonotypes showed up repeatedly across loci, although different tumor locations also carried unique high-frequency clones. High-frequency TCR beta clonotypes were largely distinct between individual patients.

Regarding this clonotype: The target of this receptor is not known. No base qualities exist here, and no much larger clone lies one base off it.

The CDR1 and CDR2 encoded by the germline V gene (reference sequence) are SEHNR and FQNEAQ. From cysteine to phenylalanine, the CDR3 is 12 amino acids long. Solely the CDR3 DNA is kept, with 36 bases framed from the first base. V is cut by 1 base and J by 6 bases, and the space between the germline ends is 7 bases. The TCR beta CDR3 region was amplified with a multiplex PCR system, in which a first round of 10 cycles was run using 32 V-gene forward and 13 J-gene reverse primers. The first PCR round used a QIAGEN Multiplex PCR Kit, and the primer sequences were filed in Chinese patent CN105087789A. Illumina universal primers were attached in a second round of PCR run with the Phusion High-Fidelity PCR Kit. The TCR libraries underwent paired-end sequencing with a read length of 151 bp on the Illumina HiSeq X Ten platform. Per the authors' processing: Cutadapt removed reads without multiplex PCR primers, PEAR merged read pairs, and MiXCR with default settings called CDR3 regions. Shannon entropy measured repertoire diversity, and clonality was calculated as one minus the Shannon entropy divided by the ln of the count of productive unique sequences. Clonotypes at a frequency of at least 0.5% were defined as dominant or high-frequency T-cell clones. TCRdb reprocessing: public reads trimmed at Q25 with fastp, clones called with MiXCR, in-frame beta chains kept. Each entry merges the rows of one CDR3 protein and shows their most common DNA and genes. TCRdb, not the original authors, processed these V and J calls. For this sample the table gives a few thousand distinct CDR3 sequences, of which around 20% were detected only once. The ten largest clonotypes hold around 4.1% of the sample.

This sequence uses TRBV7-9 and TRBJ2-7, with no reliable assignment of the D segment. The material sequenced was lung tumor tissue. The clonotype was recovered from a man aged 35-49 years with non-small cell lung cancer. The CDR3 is CASSLVPSEQYF. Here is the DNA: TGTGCCAGCAGCTTAGTTCCCTCCGAGCAGTACTTC.